A selection of T cell receptor beta chains follows, all from one sample in a study of cytomegalovirus exposure and HLA in healthy donors. Only in-frame clones appear in the TCRdb table, and some are missing; sequencing was by immunoSEQ multiplex PCR. There are 160,000 or so clones in the sample; less than 80% occur only once, and roughly 0.76% lies in the top ten. Sequencing input: PBMCs. Every receptor here comes from a woman aged 40 to 49 in good health and CMV-seronegative. The CDR3 runs from the conserved cysteine through the conserved F or W. A D gene is named only where the DNA matches it firmly. The size entry is marked missing in some rows and otherwise reads once, few, many or a size class.

J gene: TRBJ2-1
clone size: .
D gene: TRBD2
V gene: TRBV6-6
CDR3 DNA: TGTGCCAGCACCCCAGCGGGGAGGGGTGAGCAGTTCTTC
CDR3 protein: CASTPAGRGEQFF

J gene: TRBJ1-1
clone size: .
D gene: .
V gene: TRBV28
CDR3 DNA: TGTGCCAGCAGTTTCGGAGGAACCTTGAACACTGAAGCTTTCTTT
CDR3 protein: CASSFGGTLNTEAFF

J gene: TRBJ1-5
clone size: .
D gene: .
V gene: TRBV18
CDR3 DNA: TGTGCCAGCTCACCAGGCTTTGTCTCCAATCAGCCCCAGCATTTT
CDR3 protein: CASSPGFVSNQPQHF

J gene: TRBJ2-5
clone size: .
D gene: .
V gene: TRBV7-9
CDR3 DNA: TGTGCCAGCAGTGAAGAGTCGGGCCCCACCGGGGAGCAGTACTTC
CDR3 protein: CASSEESGPTGEQYF

J gene: TRBJ2-2
clone size: .
D gene: .
V gene: TRBV6-1
CDR3 DNA: TGTGCCAGCAGCGGAGACGGTAACACCGGGGAGCTGTTTTTT
CDR3 protein: CASSGDGNTGELFF

J gene: TRBJ2-6
clone size: .
D gene: .
V gene: TRBV27
CDR3 DNA: TGTGCCAGCAGTACAAGCTCTGGGGCCAACGTCCTGACTTTC
CDR3 protein: CASSTSSGANVLTF

J gene: TRBJ2-1
clone size: .
D gene: .
V gene: TRBV5-4
CDR3 DNA: TGTGCCAGCAGCTCGACAGTCTACAATGAGCAGTTCTTC
CDR3 protein: CASSSTVYNEQFF

J gene: TRBJ1-1
clone size: .
D gene: .
V gene: TRBV18
CDR3 DNA: TGTGCCAGCTCACCGACACAGAACACTGAAGCTTTCTTT
CDR3 protein: CASSPTQNTEAFF

J gene: TRBJ1-2
clone size: .
D gene: .
V gene: TRBV30
CDR3 DNA: TGTGCCTGGAGCCCAGGAGCGTGGGAAGGGGCCTATGGCTACACCTTC
CDR3 protein: CAWSPGAWEGAYGYTF

J gene: TRBJ1-4
clone size: .
D gene: .
V gene: TRBV19
CDR3 DNA: TGTGCCAGTAGTCCGGCGACAGGCTGGGAAAAACTGTTTTTT
CDR3 protein: CASSPATGWEKLFF

J gene: TRBJ2-1
clone size: .
D gene: TRBD2
V gene: TRBV13
CDR3 DNA: TGTGCCAGCAGCTGGACTAGCGGGGGTTTCAATGAGCAGTTCTTC
CDR3 protein: CASSWTSGGFNEQFF

J gene: TRBJ2-5
clone size: .
D gene: .
V gene: TRBV29-1
CDR3 DNA: TGCAGCGTCGCGCGGGGTTGGGGAGAGACCCAGTACTTC
CDR3 protein: CSVARGWGETQYF

J gene: TRBJ2-3
clone size: .
D gene: .
V gene: TRBV14
CDR3 DNA: TGTGCCAGCAGCTACAGGGCCGGCACAGATACGCAGTATTTT
CDR3 protein: CASSYRAGTDTQYF

J gene: TRBJ1-2
clone size: .
D gene: .
V gene: TRBV5-4
CDR3 DNA: TGTGCCAGCAGCTCCTCTACAGGGTTTAAATATGGAGACTACACCTTC
CDR3 protein: CASSSSTGFKYGDYTF

J gene: TRBJ2-4
clone size: .
D gene: TRBD1
V gene: TRBV25-1
CDR3 DNA: TGTGCCAGCAGTGAGACAGGGCAAAACATTCAGTACTTC
CDR3 protein: CASSETGQNIQYF

J gene: TRBJ1-1
clone size: few
D gene: TRBD1
V gene: TRBV29-1
CDR3 DNA: TGCAGCGGATGGACAGGGATTGGCACTGAAGCTTTCTTT
CDR3 protein: CSGWTGIGTEAFF

J gene: TRBJ2-7
clone size: .
D gene: TRBD1
V gene: TRBV2
CDR3 DNA: TGTGCCAGCAGGGTGGGGACAGGGCCTGGCGAGCAGTACTTC
CDR3 protein: CASRVGTGPGEQYF

J gene: TRBJ1-2
clone size: .
D gene: .
V gene: TRBV27
CDR3 DNA: TGTGCCAGCAGGGCTGGACAGTGTGGCTACACCTTC
CDR3 protein: CASRAGQCGYTF

J gene: TRBJ2-7
clone size: .
D gene: .
V gene: TRBV5-1
CDR3 DNA: TGCGCCAGCAGCTTGTTGGACGGGACCTACGAGCAGTACTTC
CDR3 protein: CASSLLDGTYEQYF

J gene: TRBJ2-5
clone size: few
D gene: TRBD2
V gene: TRBV30
CDR3 DNA: TGTGCCTGGAGTGTACTCGGGGCGGGGGGCGAGACCCAGTACTTC
CDR3 protein: CAWSVLGAGGETQYF

J gene: TRBJ1-2
clone size: .
D gene: TRBD1
V gene: TRBV5-4
CDR3 DNA: TGTGCCAGCAGCCCATTCAGGGGGAACTATGGCTACACCTTC
CDR3 protein: CASSPFRGNYGYTF

J gene: TRBJ2-5
clone size: .
D gene: .
V gene: TRBV29-1
CDR3 DNA: TGCAGCGTTAGAGAGGGAGGGGGAGGGGAGACCCAGTACTTC
CDR3 protein: CSVREGGGGETQYF

J gene: TRBJ2-1
clone size: .
D gene: TRBD2
V gene: TRBV27
CDR3 DNA: TGTGCCAGCAGGGGACTAGCGGGAGGGAATGAGCAGTTCTTC
CDR3 protein: CASRGLAGGNEQFF

J gene: TRBJ2-7
clone size: .
D gene: .
V gene: TRBV28
CDR3 DNA: TGTGCCAGCAGTCCTTACCGGGGCGAGCAGTACTTC
CDR3 protein: CASSPYRGEQYF